This entry lists 23 T cell receptor beta chains sequenced from one sample in a study of blood T cell repertoires in COVID-19 (dated by TCRdb to between 2020 and 2021). To prepare the library, the immunoSEQ multiplex PCR assay was applied. TCRdb re-hosts the immuneACCESS table, in-frame sequences only. Its copies lack some clones; in the studies checked, an unresolved V gene accounts for under half of them, and the cause for the rest is not known. A total of approximately 300,000 clones appear in this sample, roughly 88% of them only once. About 1.7% of the sample belongs to the ten largest clones. The source material was peripheral blood. The source of these receptors is a woman in her forties or fifties with acute or convalescent COVID-19.

V is TRBV4-3 and J is TRBJ1-2; TRBD1 matches 7 bases. CDR1 is LGHNA, CDR2 YSLEER, per germline. There are 15 residues in the CDR3. The trim removed 0 bases at V and 3 bases at J, leaving 4 bases unmatched. Here the CDR3 reads CASSQDRGYDYGYTF. CDR3 bases: TGCGCCAGCAGCCAAGACAGGGGGTACGACTATGGCTACACCTTC.

The chain employs TRBV30 and TRBJ2-7; D remains ambiguous. Germline V CDR1 and CDR2: GTSNPN, SVGIG (reference sequence). Between the trimmed V and J ends, which lost 2 bases and 3 bases, there was a span of 8 bases. The CDR3 has 12 residues. CDR3 DNA: TGTGCCTGGAGTTTAACTGTCTACGAGCAGTACTTC. Translation: CAWSLTVYEQYF.

V and J are TRBV18 and TRBJ1-2; TRBD1 agrees at 7 bases. The CDR3 totals 14 residues. Germline lookup yields CDR1 KGHSH and CDR2 LQKENI. The ends lost 6 bases at V and 8 bases at J; junction bases unmatched: 12. The CDR3 bases are TGTGCCAGCTCCCCGACAGGGCGCAACTCGGGCTACACCTTC. Translating gives CASSPTGRNSGYTF.

V and J are TRBV19 and TRBJ2-3; 10 nucleotides match TRBD2. Losses at the gene ends were 5 bases for V and 6 bases for J; bases not matched to a gene: 8. Germline CDR1 LNHDA, CDR2 SQIVND (reference sequence). This CDR3 is built from 15 residues. CDR3 sequence reads: CASSLLAGVADTQYF. The CDR3 DNA is TGTGCCAGTAGTTTGCTAGCGGGAGTAGCGGATACGCAGTATTTT.

This sequence joins TRBV6-1 and TRBJ1-5, with a tentative D call TRBD1 (5 bases). This CDR3 contains 15 residues. V gave up 0 bases and J gave up 3 bases, with 9 bases separating them. Germline values: CDR1 MNHNS, CDR2 SASEGT. CDR3 coding DNA: TGTGCCAGCAGTGAAGCACAGGAATACAATCAGCCCCAGCATTTT. Encoded protein: CASSEAQEYNQPQHF.

The rearrangement links TRBV24-1 to TRBJ1-2; 7 bases are shared with TRBD1. Germline V gene sequence: CDR1 KGHDR, CDR2 SFDVKD. The CDR3 runs to 16 residues. Trimming cost V 4 bases and J 7 bases; bases outside gene matches: 14. The CDR3 nucleotides are TGTGCCACCAGTGACCTAGACCGACAGGGAGGAGTTGGCTACACCTTC. It translates to CATSDLDRQGGVGYTF.

The chain combines TRBV5-5 with TRBJ2-7; D might be TRBD1 (6 bases). Trimming left V 0 bases short and J 3 bases short, with 10 bases between. Germline V gene sequence: CDR1 SGHKS, CDR2 YYEKEE (reference sequence). This CDR3 is 14 amino acids long. Here the CDR3 DNA reads TGTGCCAGCAGCTTGGCAGGGGTTAACTACGAGCAGTACTTC. It specifies CASSLAGVNYEQYF.

Only one count was recorded for this clone. The J gene is TRBJ2-5, the V gene TRBV4-1, with D perhaps matching TRBD2 (5 bases). Germline assignment: CDR1 MGHRA and CDR2 YSYEKL. The V and J ends lost 4 bases and 7 bases respectively, with 16 bases between them. CDR3 length: 14 residues. CDR3: CASSPVQAARTQYF. The CDR3 DNA reads as TGCGCCAGCAGCCCGGTACAAGCGGCGAGGACCCAGTACTTC.

V and J are TRBV19 and TRBJ1-1; TRBD1 is a possible D gene (5 bases). The CDR3 extends over 14 amino acids. CDR1 is LNHDA and CDR2 is SQIVND in the germline V gene (reference sequence). Trimming stripped 6 bases from V and 5 bases from J, with 16 bases between. In DNA form, the CDR3 reads TGTGCCAGTAGCGCTGCAAGGGGTGGTACTGAAGCTTTCTTT. It codes for CASSAARGGTEAFF.

This chain links TRBV10-3 with TRBJ2-7, with D perhaps TRBD2 (5 bases). Germline V gene lookup returns CDR1 ENHRY and CDR2 SYGVKD. The CDR3 spans 13 residues. Trimming left V 10 bases short and J 4 bases short, with 17 bases between. CDR3 coding DNA: TGTGCCACCGGGCCGGGAACGGTATACGAGCAGTACTTC. Encoded protein: CATGPGTVYEQYF.

The chain is built from TRBV9 and TRBJ2-3; D uncertain. The germline gives CDR1 SGDLS, CDR2 YYNGEE. V gave up 4 bases and J gave up 3 bases, with 12 bases separating them. The CDR3 extends over 14 amino acids. The CDR3 sequence: CASSSSPSTDTQYF. The CDR3 bases are TGTGCCAGCAGCTCAAGCCCCTCAACAGATACGCAGTATTTT.

The chain is built from TRBV9 and TRBJ2-2, with 13 bases fitting TRBD2. Losses at the gene ends were 4 bases for V and 8 bases for J; bases not matched to a gene: 2. In germline, CDR1 is SGDLS, CDR2 YYNGEE. This CDR3 spans 14 amino acids. The DNA for the CDR3 is TGTGCCAGCAGCTTGGGACTAGCGGGAGGGGAGCTGTTTTTT. It specifies CASSLGLAGGELFF.

This clone was seen a single time. This rearrangement joins TRBV6-4 to TRBJ2-1; TRBD2 agrees at 9 bases. V shed 4 bases, J shed 0 bases, and the junction held 4 bases outside the gene matches. From germline, CDR1 is MRHNA and CDR2 SNTAGT. CDR3 size: 16 residues. The CDR3 DNA reads as TGTGCCAGCAGTGCCCTAGCGGGAAGCTCCTACAATGAGCAGTTCTTC. It translates to CASSALAGSSYNEQFF.

The V and J genes are TRBV12-3 or TRBV12-4 and TRBJ2-7; TRBD1 matches 8 bases. CDR3 length: 13 residues. V lost 6 bases to trimming and J lost 3 bases; unmatched junction nucleotides: 4. The CDR3 DNA is TGTGCCAGCAGACACAGGGGGGTCTACGAGCAGTACTTC. Its translation is CASRHRGVYEQYF.

The V gene is TRBV2, the J gene TRBJ2-7; 7 bases map to TRBD1. The germline gives CDR1 SNHLY, CDR2 FYNNEI. This CDR3 is 19 amino acids long. Trimming took 1 base from V and 0 from J; bases not matched to a gene: 15. This CDR3 reads CASSEDLSTGWVSSYEQYF. The CDR3 DNA follows: TGTGCCAGCAGTGAAGACCTCTCGACAGGGTGGGTTTCCTCCTACGAGCAGTACTTC.

In DNA form, the CDR3 reads TGTGCCAGCAGCCCGAATCAAGGGCTAGCGGGGTACACCGGGGAGCTGTTTTTT. Protein sequence: CASSPNQGLAGYTGELFF. V and J are TRBV7-2 and TRBJ2-2, with TRBD2 matching 9 bases. CDR3 length: 18 amino acids. J lost 3 bases, V lost 5 bases, and 13 bases had no gene match. Germline-derived CDR1 and CDR2 are SGHTA and FQGNSA.

The rearrangement joins TRBV19 to TRBJ2-3; a weak D match, TRBD1 (6 bases). The germline CDR1 and CDR2 sequences are LNHDA and SQIVND (reference sequence). The ends were cut back, 5 bases at V and 2 bases at J, with 17 bases in the middle. This CDR3 region has 16 residues. This CDR3 reads CASSAPDSQSTDTQYF. CDR3 DNA: TGTGCCAGTAGTGCCCCGGACAGCCAGTCCACAGATACGCAGTATTTT.

The rearrangement links TRBV9 to TRBJ1-1; D is uncertain. There are 14 residues in the CDR3. Between the trimmed V and J ends, which lost 0 bases and 1 base, there was a span of 7 bases. The V gene's germline CDR1 is SGDLS and CDR2 YYNGEE. The DNA of the CDR3 is TGTGCCAGCAGCGTAGGTGGGCAGAACACTGAAGCTTTCTTT. Protein product: CASSVGGQNTEAFF. The full variable domain, with the rest looked up from reference TRBV9 and TRBJ1-1, is DSGVTQTPKHLITATGQRVTLRCSPRSGDLSVYWYQQSLDQGLQFLIQYYNGEERAKGNILERFSAQQFPDLHSELNLSSLELGDSALYFCASSVGGQNTEAFFGQGTRLTVV.

The rearrangement joins TRBV18 to TRBJ1-5; D not certain. The V and J ends lost 1 base and 3 bases respectively, with 7 bases between them. The CDR3 runs to 14 residues. The germline gives CDR1 KGHSH, CDR2 LQKENI. The CDR3 nucleotides read TGTGCCAGCTCACCACGGCGGGACAATCAGCCCCAGCATTTT. Translated, it gives CASSPRRDNQPQHF.

The chain employs TRBV19 and TRBJ1-2; 11 positions match TRBD1. With 3 bases clipped from V and 3 bases from J, the junction kept 6 bases outside the gene matches. The CDR3 runs 16 residues. From germline, CDR1 is LNHDA and CDR2 SQIVND (reference sequence). The CDR3 nucleotides are TGTGCCAGTAGTATGACCGGGACAGGGGGAGACTATGGCTACACCTTC. Its translation is CASSMTGTGGDYGYTF. The variable domain in full, with the rest retrieved from reference TRBV19 and TRBJ1-2, is DGGITQSPKYLFRKEGQNVTLSCEQNLNHDAMYWYRQDPGQGLRLIYYSQIVNDFQKGDIAEGYSVSREKKESFPLTVTSAQKNPTAFYLCASSMTGTGGDYGYTFGSGTRLTVV.

The rearrangement joins TRBV28 to TRBJ2-7; weak D call: TRBD1 (6 bases). The CDR3 totals 17 residues. The ends were cut back, 5 bases at V and 4 bases at J, with 24 bases in the middle. Per the germline V gene, CDR1 is MDHEN and CDR2 is SYDVKM. CDR3 coding DNA: TGTGCCAGCAGTCCAAGCCAGGGGACAAAAGGAAGGTACGAGCAGTACTTC. Amino acids: CASSPSQGTKGRYEQYF.

This clone was counted once. The chain links TRBV24-1 to TRBJ2-1; 7 bases line up with TRBD1. V shed 7 bases and J 6 bases; nucleotides not matched to a gene: 11. In germline, CDR1 is KGHDR, CDR2 SFDVKD. This CDR3 has 15 residues. The CDR3: CATRVGTVLINEQFF. The DNA for the CDR3 is TGTGCCACCAGGGTCGGGACAGTGTTGATCAATGAGCAGTTCTTC.

The V gene is TRBV13, the J gene TRBJ2-2, with D possibly being TRBD1 (6 bases). The CDR3 extends over 16 amino acids. CDR1 PRHDT and CDR2 FYEKMQ come from the germline V gene (reference sequence). V gave up 5 bases and J gave up 0 bases, with 13 bases separating them. DNA of the CDR3: TGTGCCAGCAGCCACTCTCCAGGGGCGAACACCGGGGAGCTGTTTTTT. Residues: CASSHSPGANTGELFF.